These T cell receptor beta chains were read from a single sample in a study of identical twins. TCRdb re-derived calls from the 5' RACE reads in MiXCR, one entry per CDR3 protein. The table lists roughly 690,000 distinct CDR3 sequences, less than 7% of them singletons. Sequencing used naive T cells sorted from blood. The receptors were gathered from a man younger than 35 in good health. Each CDR3 is given with its conserved first and last residue. D genes are given only for firm matches. Part of the rows lack a size; the others show once, few, many or a class for expanded clones.

V gene: TRBV20-1
J gene: TRBJ2-3
D gene: TRBD2
clone size: -
CDR3 DNA: TGCAGTGCTATTTTAGGTAGCGGGAGTGTAAGAGATACGCAGTATTTT
CDR3 protein: CSAILGSGSVRDTQYF

V gene: TRBV29-1
J gene: TRBJ1-1
D gene: -
clone size: many
CDR3 DNA: TGCAGCGTAGTGGCAGGGGAAGCTTTCTTT
CDR3 protein: CSVVAGEAFF

V gene: TRBV7-9
J gene: TRBJ1-5
D gene: -
clone size: many
CDR3 DNA: TGTGCCAGCAGCCCAGGGAAATCCAATCAGCCCCAGCATTTT
CDR3 protein: CASSPGKSNQPQHF

V gene: TRBV13
J gene: TRBJ2-5
D gene: TRBD2
clone size: few
CDR3 DNA: TGTGCCAGCAGCTTCTGGGGGAGGGAGGAGACCCAGTACTTC
CDR3 protein: CASSFWGREETQYF

V gene: TRBV6-5
J gene: TRBJ1-1
D gene: -
clone size: many
CDR3 DNA: TGTGCCAGCAGTTACTTTGGGTTCGACCAACTGGGGTATCCCACTGAAGCTTTCTTT
CDR3 protein: CASSYFGFDQLGYPTEAFF

V gene: TRBV12-3/TRBV12-4
J gene: TRBJ2-7
D gene: -
clone size: many
CDR3 DNA: TGTGCCAGCAGTGAAAGGGGTCGGGAGCAGTACTTC
CDR3 protein: CASSERGREQYF

V gene: TRBV24-1
J gene: TRBJ2-7
D gene: TRBD2
clone size: -
CDR3 DNA: TGTGCCACCACGGGAGGGGGAAGCTACGAGCAGTACTTC
CDR3 protein: CATTGGGSYEQYF

V gene: TRBV19
J gene: TRBJ2-7
D gene: TRBD1
clone size: -
CDR3 DNA: TGTGCCAGTAGTACCCGGACAGGGGGCGTGGGTGAGCAGTACTTC
CDR3 protein: CASSTRTGGVGEQYF

V gene: TRBV11-2
J gene: TRBJ2-3
D gene: TRBD2
clone size: many
CDR3 DNA: TGTGCCAGCAGCTTAGATTTGGCGGGAGTCATCACAGATACGCAGTATTTT
CDR3 protein: CASSLDLAGVITDTQYF

V gene: TRBV12-3/TRBV12-4
J gene: TRBJ2-2
D gene: -
clone size: many
CDR3 DNA: TGTGCCAGCGACAAACCGGGCTCCGGGGAGCTGTTTTTT
CDR3 protein: CASDKPGSGELFF

V gene: TRBV2
J gene: TRBJ2-4
D gene: -
clone size: few
CDR3 DNA: TGTGCCAGCAGTGTCGAGGCGGGGCCGACGAGGGGGTACTTC
CDR3 protein: CASSVEAGPTRGYF

V gene: TRBV12-3/TRBV12-4
J gene: TRBJ2-7
D gene: -
clone size: many
CDR3 DNA: TGTGCCAGCAGTTCCGGGACCTTCTACGAGCAGTACTTC
CDR3 protein: CASSSGTFYEQYF

V gene: TRBV12-3/TRBV12-4
J gene: TRBJ1-5
D gene: TRBD1
clone size: -
CDR3 DNA: TGTGCCAGCAGTACTTGGGACAGTAAAAATCAGCCCCAGCATTTT
CDR3 protein: CASSTWDSKNQPQHF

V gene: TRBV28
J gene: TRBJ2-1
D gene: -
clone size: many
CDR3 DNA: TGTGCCACCGAGAGGGCCCAGGGGACCAATGAGCAGTTCTTC
CDR3 protein: CATERAQGTNEQFF

V gene: TRBV2
J gene: TRBJ2-2
D gene: -
clone size: -
CDR3 DNA: TGTGCCAGCAGTGAAGGAAGCTGGGTCACCGGGGAGCTGTTTTTT
CDR3 protein: CASSEGSWVTGELFF

V gene: TRBV7-9
J gene: TRBJ2-3
D gene: -
clone size: few
CDR3 DNA: TGTGCCAGCAGCACGACCGGGACACCCTCCACAGATACGCAGTATTTT
CDR3 protein: CASSTTGTPSTDTQYF

V gene: TRBV5-1
J gene: TRBJ2-2
D gene: TRBD2
clone size: -
CDR3 DNA: TGCGCCAGCTATCCGCGGACTAGCGGAGTCACCGGGGAGCTGTTTTTT
CDR3 protein: CASYPRTSGVTGELFF

V gene: TRBV20-1
J gene: TRBJ2-1
D gene: TRBD2
clone size: -
CDR3 DNA: TGCAGTGCTAAAAGCGGGAGGCACCCTGAGCAGTTCTTC
CDR3 protein: CSAKSGRHPEQFF

V gene: TRBV30
J gene: TRBJ1-3
D gene: -
clone size: -
CDR3 DNA: TGTGCCTGGAGTGTACGACTGGCTTCTGGAAACACCATATATTTT
CDR3 protein: CAWSVRLASGNTIYF

V gene: TRBV5-1
J gene: TRBJ1-2
D gene: -
clone size: -
CDR3 DNA: TGCGCCAGCAGCTTTTCTCGGGACATCTATGGCTACACCTTC
CDR3 protein: CASSFSRDIYGYTF

V gene: TRBV7-8
J gene: TRBJ2-1
D gene: TRBD2
clone size: many
CDR3 DNA: TGTGCCAGCAGCTTAAGAGCGGGATCGTACAATGAGCAGTTCTTC
CDR3 protein: CASSLRAGSYNEQFF

V gene: TRBV28
J gene: TRBJ2-7
D gene: -
clone size: many
CDR3 DNA: TGTGCCAGCAGCTTTACGGTCTACGAGCAGTACTTC
CDR3 protein: CASSFTVYEQYF

V gene: TRBV11-1
J gene: TRBJ2-6
D gene: -
clone size: -
CDR3 DNA: TGTGCCAGCAGCTTAGCGCATACGGTTCCTTCTGGGGCCAACGTCCTGACTTTC
CDR3 protein: CASSLAHTVPSGANVLTF

V gene: TRBV4-1
J gene: TRBJ1-2
D gene: TRBD1
clone size: once
CDR3 DNA: TGCGCCAGCAGCCAAGTAACCCCGGGACAGAACTATGGCTACACCTTC
CDR3 protein: CASSQVTPGQNYGYTF

V gene: TRBV20-1
J gene: TRBJ1-4
D gene: -
clone size: -
CDR3 DNA: TGCAGTGCTACAGGGCTCTTGAGGGAAAAACTGTTTTTT
CDR3 protein: CSATGLLREKLFF

V gene: TRBV4-1
J gene: TRBJ2-6
D gene: -
clone size: few
CDR3 DNA: TGCGCCAGCGGGTACCGGCTCTCTGGGGCCAACGTCCTGACTTTC
CDR3 protein: CASGYRLSGANVLTF

V gene: TRBV15
J gene: TRBJ2-5
D gene: -
clone size: -
CDR3 DNA: TGTGCCACCAGCAGAGACGGATCGAAAGAGACCCAGTACTTC
CDR3 protein: CATSRDGSKETQYF

V gene: TRBV24-1
J gene: TRBJ2-1
D gene: -
clone size: few
CDR3 DNA: TGTGCCACCAGTGATCGGACGGCCAATGAGCAGTTCTTC
CDR3 protein: CATSDRTANEQFF

V gene: TRBV12-3/TRBV12-4
J gene: TRBJ1-2
D gene: -
clone size: -
CDR3 DNA: TGTGCCAGCAGTTTCGGGGACGGCTATGGCTACACCTTC
CDR3 protein: CASSFGDGYGYTF

V gene: TRBV5-1
J gene: TRBJ2-7
D gene: -
clone size: many
CDR3 DNA: TGCGCCAGCAGCTTGGGTCGGACAGAGTACGAGCAGTACTTC
CDR3 protein: CASSLGRTEYEQYF

V gene: TRBV5-6
J gene: TRBJ2-1
D gene: -
clone size: few
CDR3 DNA: TGTGCCAGCACAGGGACGGGTGAGCAGTTCTTC
CDR3 protein: CASTGTGEQFF

V gene: TRBV12-3/TRBV12-4
J gene: TRBJ2-3
D gene: TRBD2
clone size: many
CDR3 DNA: TGTGCCAGCAGTGGACAACTAGCGGCGATCACAGATACGCAGTATTTT
CDR3 protein: CASSGQLAAITDTQYF

V gene: TRBV10-1
J gene: TRBJ2-3
D gene: -
clone size: -
CDR3 DNA: TGCGCCAGCAGTGACGAGCGGAGGTACACAGATACGCAGTATTTT
CDR3 protein: CASSDERRYTDTQYF